The 27 T cell receptor beta chains given below trace back to one sample, sequenced in a study of OX40 agonist ivuxolimab in advanced cancers. Generated by immunoSEQ multiplex PCR, the TCRdb table keeps only in-frame clones and is missing some. The sample shows roughly 100,000 clones, about 90% of them seen only once. The material sequenced was CD4+ or CD8+ T cells sorted from blood, taken in a trial of the OX40 agonist ivuxolimab. Receptors originate from an adult with an advanced solid tumor such as melanoma, head and neck, liver or kidney cancer.

The gene calls are TRBV21-1 and TRBJ2-7; the DNA was not compared with TRBD1, the D call given in the table. TRBV21-1 is a pseudogene. This CDR3 contains 13 residues. CDR3 amino acids: CASGALYRHEQYF. For the CDR3, the DNA is TGTGCCAGCGGGGCATTATATAGACACGAGCAGTACTTC.

Of note for this clone: At one end, the junction sequence differs from germline, possibly due to a read error. The chain uses TRBV28 and TRBJ1-5; the D is unclear. Germline V gives CDR1 MDHEN, CDR2 SYDVKM. This CDR3 has 14 residues. The CDR3 is CASSSRTLNQPQHF. The CDR3 DNA is TGTGCCAGTAGTTCTCGGACTCTTAATCAGCCCCAGCATTTT.

A note on this clone: The sample carries other DNA sequences with the same CDR3. The chain is built from TRBV28 and TRBJ1-1; D is ambiguous. The CDR3 has 13 amino acids. The V gene lost 1 base and the J gene lost 1 base, with 4 bases spanning the gap. Germline assignment: CDR1 MDHEN and CDR2 SYDVKM. The CDR3: CASSLSGNTEAFF. DNA of the CDR3: TGTGCCAGCAGTTTATCCGGGAACACTGAAGCTTTCTTT.

This chain joins TRBV10-3 and TRBJ1-1; maybe TRBD1 (6 bases). The CDR3 length is 14 residues. CDR1 ENHRY and CDR2 SYGVKD come from the germline V gene. V gave up 5 bases and J gave up 3 bases, with 13 bases separating them. CDR3 amino acids: CAISKDRRDTEAFF. The DNA for the CDR3 is TGTGCCATCAGTAAGGACAGAAGAGACACTGAAGCTTTCTTT.

The chain recombines TRBV5-4 with TRBJ2-3; TRBD1 agrees at 7 bases. The CDR3 has 15 residues. V was clipped by 5 bases and J by 4 bases; unmatched bases: 10. Per the germline V gene, CDR1 is SGHNT and CDR2 is YYREEE (reference sequence). The CDR3 nucleotides are TGTGCCAGCAGTTCTCCGACAGGGAAGGCAGATACGCAGTATTTT. Translating it yields CASSSPTGKADTQYF.

CDR3 sequence: CASSLHSNQPQHF. CDR3 sequence (DNA): TGTGCCAGCAGCTTACATAGCAATCAGCCCCAGCATTTT. The chain joins TRBV5-5 to TRBJ1-5, with D unresolved. This CDR3 has 13 residues. Trimming cost V 2 bases and J 0 bases, with 3 bases left between them. Germline V CDR1 and CDR2: SGHKS, YYEKEE (reference sequence).

V and J are TRBV4-3 and TRBJ1-1; D possibly corresponds to TRBD1 (5 bases). V lost 4 bases and J lost 1, with 13 bases in between. This CDR3 contains 15 residues. The germline V gene encodes CDR1 LGHNA and CDR2 YSLEER. The CDR3 DNA reads TGCGCCAGCAGCCCCAAAAGGGGTCAGAACACTGAAGCTTTCTTT. Translation: CASSPKRGQNTEAFF.

The chain employs TRBV9 and TRBJ2-5, with D maybe TRBD2 (7 bases). The CDR3 is made up of 15 amino acids. Germline CDR1 reads SGDLS; CDR2 reads YYNGEE. The ends were cut back, 4 bases at V and 5 bases at J, with 18 bases in the middle. CDR3 sequence: CASSPTRGGEETQYF. CDR3 nucleotides: TGTGCCAGCAGCCCCACTAGGGGGGGAGAGGAGACCCAGTACTTC.

This chain links TRBV7-8 with TRBJ2-7; 9 bases line up with TRBD1. Per the germline V gene, CDR1 is SGHVS and CDR2 is FQNEAQ. This CDR3 spans 15 amino acids. J was trimmed by 4 bases and V by 11 bases; bases with no gene match: 15. The CDR3 reads CACGESTGGSYEQYF. The CDR3 DNA is TGTGCCTGTGGGGAATCGACAGGGGGAAGTTACGAGCAGTACTTC.

The gene calls are TRBV5-1 and TRBJ2-7; TRBD2 matches at 9 bases. CDR1 and CDR2 (germline): SGHRS, YFSETQ. The CDR3 is made up of 15 amino acids. V was clipped by 5 bases and J by 2 bases; unmatched bases: 8. The DNA for the CDR3 is TGCGCCAGCAGGTGGAGCGGGGGGCCAACCTACGAGCAGTACTTC. It translates to CASRWSGGPTYEQYF.

The rearrangement links TRBV7-9 to TRBJ1-5; TRBD1 is a possible D gene (6 bases). The germline CDR1 and CDR2 sequences are SEHNR and FQNEAQ (reference sequence). Trimming took 5 bases from V and 0 from J, leaving 17 bases between them. The CDR3 is 17 amino acids. Here the CDR3 reads CASSPLLGQHSNQPQHF. The DNA for the CDR3 is TGTGCCAGCAGCCCCCTCCTGGGACAACATAGCAATCAGCCCCAGCATTTT.

The CDR3 region has the DNA TGTGCCTGGAGGCGACAGGGGGCACGGACCGGGGAGCTGTTTTTT. Translation: CAWRRQGARTGELFF. The chain links TRBV30 to TRBJ2-2, with 10 bases matching TRBD1. V was pared by 3 bases and J by 5 bases, with 6 bases of the junction left unmatched. This CDR3 contains 15 residues. CDR1 is GTSNPN and CDR2 is SVGIG in the germline V gene (reference sequence).

This clone was seen a few times. The V call is TRBV28, the J call TRBJ1-1, with 7 nucleotides matching TRBD1. The CDR3 length is 15 residues. The junction had 3 bases not matched to a gene; V was cut back by 2 bases and J by 0 bases. Germline CDR1 and CDR2: MDHEN and SYDVKM. The CDR3, as DNA: TGTGCCAGCAGTTTAAGTGGGACAGTGAACACTGAAGCTTTCTTT. Translating it yields CASSLSGTVNTEAFF.

V gene TRBV30 combines with J gene TRBJ2-7; D may be TRBD2 (6 bases). The CDR3 is 15 amino acids. CDR1 and CDR2 (germline): GTSNPN, SVGIG (reference sequence). V dropped 3 bases and J dropped 2 bases, with 17 bases sitting between them. DNA for the CDR3: TGTGCCTGGAGGGGGGTCCGGGACTCAGCCTACGAGCAGTACTTC. It is translated as CAWRGVRDSAYEQYF.

The CDR3 DNA is TGTGCCAGCAGTTTAGGACAGGTGGTTCACATTCAGTACTTC. Amino acid sequence: CASSLGQVVHIQYF. This chain joins TRBV28 and TRBJ2-4; 7 nucleotides line up with TRBD1. J gave up 8 bases and V 2 bases, and 6 bases lay outside the gene matches. This CDR3 has 14 amino acids. Germline V gene sequence: CDR1 MDHEN, CDR2 SYDVKM.

The rearrangement links TRBV19 to TRBJ1-1; TRBD1 is a possible D gene (6 bases). V was shortened by 7 bases and J by 0 bases, with 15 bases between the two germline ends. This CDR3 comprises 15 residues. Germline CDR1 is LNHDA and CDR2 is SQIVND (reference sequence). This CDR3 is CASNRGQNVNTEAFF. The CDR3 DNA follows: TGTGCCAGTAACCGCGGACAGAACGTGAACACTGAAGCTTTCTTT.

The V call is TRBV19, the J call TRBJ2-2; D is unclear. Germline lookup yields CDR1 LNHDA and CDR2 SQIVND (reference sequence). CDR3 length: 12 residues. The V end lost 7 bases, the J end lost 2 bases, and 5 bases lay between the germline ends. The CDR3 loop is CASTVNTGELFF. The CDR3 DNA is TGTGCCAGTACGGTTAACACCGGGGAGCTGTTTTTT.

In its sample, this clone was seen once. The gene calls are TRBV9 and TRBJ1-5, with 9 bases that match TRBD1. The CDR3 sequence is 15 residues long. V shed 0 bases and J 6 bases; nucleotides not matched to a gene: 4. Germline V gene sequence: CDR1 SGDLS, CDR2 YYNGEE. CDR3 DNA: TGTGCCAGCAGCGTAGGTGACAGGGGGGGTCAGCCCCAGCATTTT. Protein sequence: CASSVGDRGGQPQHF.

The chain joins TRBV28 to TRBJ2-7; no clear D. The CDR3 covers 14 residues. Germline V lookup: CDR1 MDHEN, CDR2 SYDVKM. V shed 3 bases and J shed 4 bases, with 13 bases lying between them. CDR3 amino acids: CASSFLPHPYEQYF. The CDR3 region has the DNA TGTGCCAGCAGTTTTCTCCCCCACCCTTACGAGCAGTACTTC.

V gene TRBV10-3 combines with J gene TRBJ2-3; maybe TRBD2 (6 bases). There are 14 residues in the CDR3. The V end was cut by 7 bases, the J end by 4 bases, with 15 bases between. The V gene's germline CDR1 is ENHRY and CDR2 SYGVKD. This CDR3 reads CAINQGGGPDTQYF. The CDR3 DNA sequence: TGTGCCATCAATCAGGGAGGAGGGCCAGATACGCAGTATTTT.

V gene TRBV7-9 combines with J gene TRBJ1-2, with D perhaps TRBD1 (6 bases). The CDR3 has 15 amino acids. Trimming took off 1 base at V and 2 bases at J, with 11 bases between the two ends. CDR1 is SEHNR and CDR2 is FQNEAQ in the germline V gene (reference sequence). The CDR3 region has the DNA TGTGCCAGCAGCTTAGTCGGGGGCGCGAACTATGGCTACACCTTC. Translation gives CASSLVGGANYGYTF.

The V gene is TRBV4-3, the J gene TRBJ2-7; possible D gene TRBD1, 6 bases. Deletions cut 2 bases from V and 4 bases from J, with 21 bases between. The CDR3 runs 17 residues. Germline V lookup: CDR1 LGHNA, CDR2 YSLEER. The CDR3 spells CASSQTLRVDRGYEQYF. The CDR3 DNA reads as TGCGCCAGCAGCCAAACGCTGCGGGTAGATAGGGGGTACGAGCAGTACTTC.

V and J are TRBV6-1 and TRBJ2-3, with D perhaps given as TRBD1 or TRBD2 (7 bases each). V was trimmed by 2 bases and J by 4 bases, leaving 13 bases between them. The CDR3 covers 15 residues. The V gene's germline CDR1 is MNHNS and CDR2 SASEGT. The chain's CDR3 is CASSEQGGGPDTQYF. The CDR3 DNA reads as TGTGCCAGCAGTGAACAGGGGGGGGGTCCAGATACGCAGTATTTT.

The chain combines TRBV19 with TRBJ1-5; D is unclear. The germline CDR1 and CDR2 sequences are LNHDA and SQIVND (reference sequence). There are 16 residues in the CDR3. V lost 2 bases and J 0 bases, leaving 11 bases between the germline ends. Here the CDR3 reads CASSISDIYSNQPQHF. The CDR3 DNA is TGTGCCAGTAGTATAAGTGACATCTATAGCAATCAGCCCCAGCATTTT.

This rearrangement joins TRBV5-8 to TRBJ1-5; 7 nucleotides match TRBD1. Trimming cost V 7 bases and J 4 bases; bases outside gene matches: 11. The CDR3 is 15 amino acids. The V gene's germline CDR1 is SGHTS and CDR2 YDEGEE. The CDR3 sequence is CASLPTGLGNQPQHF. The CDR3 nucleotides read TGTGCCAGCCTCCCGACAGGGTTGGGGAATCAGCCCCAGCATTTT.

The J gene is TRBJ1-1, the V gene TRBV18, with 7 bases that match TRBD1. With 0 bases clipped from V and 5 bases from J, the junction kept 6 bases outside the gene matches. The CDR3 spans 15 residues. Germline CDR1 and CDR2: KGHSH and LQKENI. CDR3 bases: TGTGCCAGCTCACCACCGGCAGGGGGAGGAACTGAAGCTTTCTTT. Its protein product is CASSPPAGGGTEAFF.

V and J are TRBV2 and TRBJ1-2, with 7 bases lining up with TRBD1. The CDR3 sequence is 14 residues long. Germline trimming cut 8 bases from V and 4 bases from J; bases unmatched to any gene: 10. Germline values: CDR1 SNHLY, CDR2 FYNNEI. The CDR3: CASSSEGAGYGYTF. The CDR3 coding sequence is TGTGCCAGCTCGTCCGAGGGGGCGGGCTATGGCTACACCTTC.